This TCR beta chain comes out of a study of T cell changes during pregnancy in multiple sclerosis (dated by TCRdb to the late 2010s). With regard to the full study: Changes in the T cell repertoire over the course of pregnancy were examined in this study in women with multiple sclerosis.

On this clone: Its antigen is still unknown. No much larger clone is present one base from it, and per-base qualities are unavailable.

From the cysteine through the phenylalanine, the CDR3 covers 12 amino acids. The kept DNA is CDR3 alone, 36 bases in frame from the first base. V is trimmed back by 6 bases and J by 8 bases, and the junction contains 5 bases that no gene match accounts for. According to the germline V gene, CDR1 reads MDHEN and CDR2 reads SYDVKM. Receptor libraries were prepared by the immunoSEQ multiplex PCR assay. The source is immuneACCESS, and TCRdb retained only in-frame sequences with V and J called. Part of the clones is not carried over; for the studies checked, unresolved V genes explain less than half of this, and the remainder is unexplained. The sample table shows approximately 80,000 clones, and about 95% are seen once. Of the sample, roughly 2.5% is held by the ten largest clones.

The specimen was peripheral blood, collected in the third trimester of pregnancy. The receptor chain draws on TRBV28 and TRBJ2-3, with 7 bases matching TRBD2. This sequence originates from a female donor with multiple sclerosis, enrolled in a pregnancy study. The DNA sequence reads TGTGCCAGCAGAAACCCGGGGGGTACGCAGTATTTT. It translates as CASRNPGGTQYF.